This entry lists 8 T cell receptor beta chains sequenced from one sample in a study of siplizumab effects on memory and regulatory T cells (dated by TCRdb to between 2018 and 2020). Library generation was performed with the immunoSEQ multiplex PCR assay. TCRdb holds this immuneACCESS table with in-frame rearrangements only. Some clones are missing; in checked studies, unresolved V genes explain under half, and the rest has no known cause. The sample yields about 85,000 clones; 85% to 95% were counted once. Approximately 18% of the sample lies in the top ten. Sequencing used CD8+ T cells sorted from blood. Receptors were obtained from a human donor in good health.

This rearrangement joins TRBV2 to TRBJ2-2; TRBD1 agrees at 12 bases. The V gene end was trimmed by 5 bases and the J gene end by 2 bases; junction bases not matched to a gene: 9. Per the germline V gene, CDR1 is SNHLY and CDR2 is FYNNEI. The CDR3 loop spans 18 amino acids. The CDR3 here is CASSPGQGARPNTGELFF. The CDR3 bases are TGTGCCAGCAGTCCGGGACAGGGGGCGAGACCTAACACCGGGGAGCTGTTTTTT.

Details on this clone: At one end, the junction sequence differs from germline, possibly due to a read error. CDR3 coding DNA: TGTGCCAGCAGCCAAGATCTGACCCTTTTTCCAGAGGACTTC. It specifies CASSQDLTLFPEDF. The rearrangement joins TRBV14 to TRBJ2-7; no definite D call. Germline values: CDR1 SGHDN, CDR2 FVKESK. The CDR3 consists of 14 residues.

This sequence joins TRBV7-3 and TRBJ2-1; D is uncertain. The CDR3 sequence is 16 residues long. V shed 2 bases and J shed 0 bases, with 11 bases lying between them. From germline, CDR1 is SGHTA and CDR2 FQGTGA. CDR3 sequence: CASSLVGLSSYNEQFF. CDR3 sequence (DNA): TGTGCCAGCAGCTTAGTAGGGTTGAGCTCCTACAATGAGCAGTTCTTC.

The CDR3 nucleotides are TGTGCCAGCAGTCCACGACTAGCAGATACCTACGAGCAGTACTTC. It yields the protein CASSPRLADTYEQYF. This rearrangement joins TRBV28 to TRBJ2-7; 7 bases align to TRBD2. Trimming cost V 5 bases and J 2 bases; bases outside gene matches: 9. Germline V lookup: CDR1 MDHEN, CDR2 SYDVKM. The CDR3 contains 15 residues.

This chain links TRBV5-4 with TRBJ2-7; tentatively, D is TRBD1 (7 bases). The CDR3 consists of 15 residues. Germline V gene sequence: CDR1 SGHNT, CDR2 YYREEE (reference sequence). V was cut by 2 bases and J by 2 bases, with 14 bases left in between. The CDR3 nucleotides read TGTGCCAGCAGCTTTCTTCAGGGGGAGGCCTACGAGCAGTACTTC. It codes for CASSFLQGEAYEQYF.

This clone was seen only a few times. The V call is TRBV4-1, the J call TRBJ2-5; 15 bases are shared with TRBD2. The CDR3 length is 17 residues. Trimming took 2 bases from V and 5 from J; bases not matched to a gene: 6. In germline, CDR1 is MGHRA, CDR2 YSYEKL. The CDR3 here is CASSQRTSGRAWETQYF. CDR3 nucleotides: TGCGCCAGCAGCCAAAGGACTAGCGGGAGGGCATGGGAGACCCAGTACTTC.

About this clone itself: In the same sample, other DNA sequences code for this CDR3. The rearrangement uses TRBV19 and TRBJ1-1; no reliable D call. Germline CDR1 reads LNHDA; CDR2 reads SQIVND (reference sequence). The CDR3 has 13 amino acids. V was clipped by 3 bases and J by 1 base, with 6 bases between them. CDR3 in DNA: TGTGCCAGTAGTATTTCAGGGAACACTGAAGCTTTCTTT. Amino acid sequence: CASSISGNTEAFF.

Comment on this clone: Germline and junction disagree at one end, which may indicate a read error. CDR3 DNA: TGTGCCAGTAGTATTAAACCCGGGACGGAGCTTTTT. Translation gives CASSIKPGTELF. The chain combines TRBV19 with TRBJ1-1; a weak D match, TRBD1 (5 bases). Per germline, CDR1 LNHDA and CDR2 SQIVND (reference sequence). The CDR3 has 12 residues.